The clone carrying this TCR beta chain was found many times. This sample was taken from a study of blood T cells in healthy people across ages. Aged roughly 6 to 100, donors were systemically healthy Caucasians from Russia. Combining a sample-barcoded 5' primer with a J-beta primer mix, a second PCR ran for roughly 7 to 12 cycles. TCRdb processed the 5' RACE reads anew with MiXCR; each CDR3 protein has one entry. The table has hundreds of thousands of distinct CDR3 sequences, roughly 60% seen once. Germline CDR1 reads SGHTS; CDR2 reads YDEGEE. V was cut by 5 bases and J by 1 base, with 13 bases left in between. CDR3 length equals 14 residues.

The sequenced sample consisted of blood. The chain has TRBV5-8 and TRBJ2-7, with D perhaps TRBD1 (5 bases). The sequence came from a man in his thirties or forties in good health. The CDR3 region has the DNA TGTGCCAGCAGTTTTACAGGTTCGTCCTACGAGCAGTACTTC. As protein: CASSFTGSSYEQYF.